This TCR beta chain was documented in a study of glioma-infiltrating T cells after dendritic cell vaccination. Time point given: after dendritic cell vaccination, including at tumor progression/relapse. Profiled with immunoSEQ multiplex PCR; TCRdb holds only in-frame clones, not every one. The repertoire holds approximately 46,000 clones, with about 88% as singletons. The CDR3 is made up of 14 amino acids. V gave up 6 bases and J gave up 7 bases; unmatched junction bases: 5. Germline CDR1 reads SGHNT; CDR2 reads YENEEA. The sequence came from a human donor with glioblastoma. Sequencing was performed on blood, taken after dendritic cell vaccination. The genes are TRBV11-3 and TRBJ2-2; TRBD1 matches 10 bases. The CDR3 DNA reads TGTGCCAGCAGTCGCGGACAGGGGGTCGGGGAGCTGTTTTTT. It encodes CASSRGQGVGELFF. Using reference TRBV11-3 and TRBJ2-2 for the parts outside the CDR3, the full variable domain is EAGVVQSPRYKIIEKKQPVAFWCNPISGHNTLYWYLQNLGQGPELLIRYENEEAVDDSQLPKDRFSAERLKGVDSTLKIQPAELGDSAVYLCASSRGQGVGELFFGEGSRLTVL.